This T cell receptor (beta chain) appears in the sequencing data of a study of CDR3 diversity in severe acne. TCRdb redid the calling of the PCR reads with MiXCR, one entry per CDR3 protein. The table shows approximately 84,000 distinct CDR3 sequences, with over 40% occurring only once. With 7 bases removed from V and 5 bases from J, the gap between germline ends came to 18 bases. Germline V gives CDR1 SNHLY, CDR2 FYNNEI. The CDR3 loop spans 14 amino acids. The chain joins TRBV2 to TRBJ2-7; D possibly uses TRBD1 or TRBD2 (5 bases each). Input material: blood. The clonotype comes from a male donor in good health, without acne. This CDR3 is CASILRDVKNEQYF. DNA of the CDR3: TGTGCCAGCATCCTCCGGGACGTCAAAAACGAGCAGTACTTC.